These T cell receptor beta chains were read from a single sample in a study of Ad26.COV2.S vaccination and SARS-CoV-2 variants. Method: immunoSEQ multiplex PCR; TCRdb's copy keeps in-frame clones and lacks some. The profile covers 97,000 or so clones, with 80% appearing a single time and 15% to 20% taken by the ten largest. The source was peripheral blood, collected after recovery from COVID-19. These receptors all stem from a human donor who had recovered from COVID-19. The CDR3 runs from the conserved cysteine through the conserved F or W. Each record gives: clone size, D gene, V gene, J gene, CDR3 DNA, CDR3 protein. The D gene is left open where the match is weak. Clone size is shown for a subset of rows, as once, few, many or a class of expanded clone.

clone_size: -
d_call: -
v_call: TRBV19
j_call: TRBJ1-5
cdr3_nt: TGTGCCAGTAGTATGCAGTCTTTAGGGACATATCAGCCCCAGCATTTT
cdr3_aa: CASSMQSLGTYQPQHF

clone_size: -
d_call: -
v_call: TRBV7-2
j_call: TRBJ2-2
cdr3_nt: TGTGCCAGCAAAATTTCGGCCGGGACCACAACGGACACCGGGGAGCTGTTTTTT
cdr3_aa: CASKISAGTTTDTGELFF

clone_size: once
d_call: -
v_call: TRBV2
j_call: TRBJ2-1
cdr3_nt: TGTGCCAGCAGTGGAAGCCTAGTCCAATTGGAGCAGTTCTTC
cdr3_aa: CASSGSLVQLEQFF

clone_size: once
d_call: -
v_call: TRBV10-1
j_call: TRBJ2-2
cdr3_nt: TGCGCCAGCAGAGGACAGCGGAACACCGGGGAGCTGTTTTTT
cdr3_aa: CASRGQRNTGELFF

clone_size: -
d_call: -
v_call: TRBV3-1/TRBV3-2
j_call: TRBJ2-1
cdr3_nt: TGTGCCAGTTGCCGGGCCCTAGGAAATGAGCAGTTCTTC
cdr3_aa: CASCRALGNEQFF

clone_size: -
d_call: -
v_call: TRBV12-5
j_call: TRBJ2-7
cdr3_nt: TGTGCTAGTGGTTTGGTACAGAGATTCGAGCAGTACTTC
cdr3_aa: CASGLVQRFEQYF

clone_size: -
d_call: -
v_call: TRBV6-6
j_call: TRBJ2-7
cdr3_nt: TGTGCCAGCAGTTACTCGACCAGGGGCTCCTACGAGCAGTACTTC
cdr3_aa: CASSYSTRGSYEQYF

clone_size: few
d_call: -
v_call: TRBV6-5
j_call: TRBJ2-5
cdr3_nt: TGTGCCAGCAGTTACTCCCTAGCGAGTGGCGAGACCCAGTACTTC
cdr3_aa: CASSYSLASGETQYF

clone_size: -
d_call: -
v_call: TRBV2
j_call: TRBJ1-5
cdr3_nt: TGTGCCAGCAGTTGGACTGGACAGCCCCAGCATTTT
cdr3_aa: CASSWTGQPQHF

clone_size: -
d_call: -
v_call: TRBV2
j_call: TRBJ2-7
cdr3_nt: TGTGCCAGCAGTACAGATAACAGGTTCCCCTACGAGCAGTACTTC
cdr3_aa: CASSTDNRFPYEQYF

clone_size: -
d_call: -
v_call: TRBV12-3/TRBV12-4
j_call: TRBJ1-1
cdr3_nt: TGTGCCAGCAGTTTCTTCCGGAACACTGAAGCTTTCTTT
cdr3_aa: CASSFFRNTEAFF

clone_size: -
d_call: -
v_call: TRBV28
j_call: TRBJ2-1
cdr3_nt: TGTGCCAGCAGTTTTGCTTATGAGACACCGGACAATGAGCAGTTCTTC
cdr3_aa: CASSFAYETPDNEQFF

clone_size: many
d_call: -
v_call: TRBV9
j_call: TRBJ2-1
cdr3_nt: TGTGCCAGCAGCTATGGGACAAGATACAATGAGCAGTTCTTC
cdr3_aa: CASSYGTRYNEQFF

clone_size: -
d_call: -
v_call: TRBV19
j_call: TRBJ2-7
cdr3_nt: TGTGCCAGTAGTATAGATGCATCCCGGGGCGAGCAGTACTTC
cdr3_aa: CASSIDASRGEQYF

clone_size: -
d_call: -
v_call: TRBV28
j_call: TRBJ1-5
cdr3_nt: TGTGCCAGCAGTTTAGTCACCGAGAATCAGCCCCAGCATTTT
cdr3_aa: CASSLVTENQPQHF

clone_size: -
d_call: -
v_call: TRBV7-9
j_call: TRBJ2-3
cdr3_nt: TGTGCCAGCAGCTCCTCCGGGACAGATACGCAGTATTTT
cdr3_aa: CASSSSGTDTQYF

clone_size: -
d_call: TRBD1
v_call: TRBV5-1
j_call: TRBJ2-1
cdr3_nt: TGCGCCAGCAGCCCAGCCGGGACAGTTTTGAATGAGCAGTTCTTC
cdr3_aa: CASSPAGTVLNEQFF

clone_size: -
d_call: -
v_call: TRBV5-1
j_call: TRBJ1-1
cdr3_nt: TGCGCCAGCACCTTCAGCTCCGGGGACAACACTGAAGCTTTCTTT
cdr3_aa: CASTFSSGDNTEAFF

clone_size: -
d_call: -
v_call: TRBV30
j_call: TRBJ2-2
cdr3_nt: TGTGCCTGGAGCTTCAGCTACTTGAACACCGGGGAGCTGTTTTTT
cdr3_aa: CAWSFSYLNTGELFF

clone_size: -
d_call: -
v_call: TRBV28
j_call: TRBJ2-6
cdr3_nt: TGTGCCAGCGAGGGGGGGGGACAGAGGTCTGGGGCCAACGTCCTGACTTTC
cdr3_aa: CASEGGGQRSGANVLTF

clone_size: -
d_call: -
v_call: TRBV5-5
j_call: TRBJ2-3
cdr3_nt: TGTGCCAGCAGCTTCATCTCTCCCACAGATACGCAGTATTTT
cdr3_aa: CASSFISPTDTQYF

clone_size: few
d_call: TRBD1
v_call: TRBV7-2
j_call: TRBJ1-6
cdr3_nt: TGTGCCAGCAGCTTGAGGACAGGGGGGGATAATTCACCCCTCCACTTT
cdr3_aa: CASSLRTGGDNSPLHF

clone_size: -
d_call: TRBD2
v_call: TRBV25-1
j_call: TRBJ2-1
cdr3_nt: TGTGCCAGCAGGGGAGCGGGGGGGCTATACAATGAGCAGTTCTTC
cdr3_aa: CASRGAGGLYNEQFF